This record looks at one TCR delta chain sequence and its context. This DNA translates differently at residue 7 from the TCRdb protein, which is that of a much larger clone; a read error is likely, and the protein shown is the DNA's own translation. V dropped 2 bases and J dropped 2 bases, with 27 bases sitting between them. The CDR3 spans 20 residues. The germline gives CDR1 TSWWSYY, CDR2 QGS. The sample belongs to a study of gamma-delta chains in newborns, infants, children. The overall study: Microbial exposure reportedly drives polyclonal innate γδ T cell expansion after birth.

TCRdb reanalysed the reads via CATT. In the table there are roughly 4,700 delta-chain clones, 3.5% to 4% of which are singletons. The source of this sequence is a child who was a newborn, infant or young child, either healthy, febrile or measles-vaccinated (not recorded which). The chain combines TRDV1 with TRDJ1, with a tentative D call TRDD3 (6 bases). Sequenced sample: blood. DNA for the CDR3: TGTGCTCTTGGGGAAGATCACCCCCCATACTGGGATATGGAGACCGATAAACTCATCTTT. It is translated as CALGEDHPPYWDMETDKLIF.